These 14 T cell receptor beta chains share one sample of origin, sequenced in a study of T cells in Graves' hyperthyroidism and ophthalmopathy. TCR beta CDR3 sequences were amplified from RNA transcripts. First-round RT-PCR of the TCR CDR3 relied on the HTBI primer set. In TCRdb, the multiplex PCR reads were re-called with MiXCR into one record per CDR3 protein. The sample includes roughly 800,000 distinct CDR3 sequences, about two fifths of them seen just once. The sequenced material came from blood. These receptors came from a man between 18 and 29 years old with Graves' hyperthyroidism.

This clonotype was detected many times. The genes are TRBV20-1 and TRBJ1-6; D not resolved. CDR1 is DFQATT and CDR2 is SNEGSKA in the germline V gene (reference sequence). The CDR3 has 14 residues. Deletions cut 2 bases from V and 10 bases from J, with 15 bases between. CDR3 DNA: TGCAGTGCTAGACGGTCTGGGTCCAGATCACCCCTCCACTTT. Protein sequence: CSARRSGSRSPLHF.

CDR3 in DNA: TGTGCCAGCAGTGAATCGGGTATTACAGGACAGCCCCAGCATTTT. The encoded protein is CASSESGITGQPQHF. This chain uses TRBV6-1 with TRBJ1-5; D is perhaps TRBD1 (5 bases). The V end was cut by 2 bases, the J end by 7 bases, with 15 bases between. Germline CDR1 and CDR2: MNHNS and SASEGT. This CDR3 comprises 15 residues.

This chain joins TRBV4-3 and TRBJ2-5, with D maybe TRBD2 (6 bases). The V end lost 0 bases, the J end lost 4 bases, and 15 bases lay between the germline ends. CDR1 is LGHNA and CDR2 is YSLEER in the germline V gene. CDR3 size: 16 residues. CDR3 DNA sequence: TGCGCCAGCAGCCAAGAGGGACTTAGAGTAGGAGAGACCCAGTACTTC. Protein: CASSQEGLRVGETQYF.

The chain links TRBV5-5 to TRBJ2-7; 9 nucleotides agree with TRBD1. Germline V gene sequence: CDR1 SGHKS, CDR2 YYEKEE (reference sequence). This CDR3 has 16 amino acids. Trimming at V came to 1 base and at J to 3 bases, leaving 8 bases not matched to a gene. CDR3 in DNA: TGTGCCAGCAGCTTGACAGGGGGCGAGCCTTACTACGAGCAGTACTTC. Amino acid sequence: CASSLTGGEPYYEQYF.

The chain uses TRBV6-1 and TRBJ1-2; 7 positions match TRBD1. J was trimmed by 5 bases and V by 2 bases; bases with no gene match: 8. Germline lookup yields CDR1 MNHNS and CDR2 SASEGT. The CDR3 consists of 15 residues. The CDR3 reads CASSELGGQVYGYTF. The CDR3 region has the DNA TGTGCCAGCAGTGAACTCGGAGGACAGGTGTATGGCTACACCTTC.

The CDR3 DNA follows: TGCGCCAGCAGGAGAACCCCAGGGTCTGGGGCCAACGTCCTGACTTTC. This gives the protein CASRRTPGSGANVLTF. The rearrangement links TRBV10-2 to TRBJ2-6; D might be TRBD1 (5 bases). V lost 6 bases and J lost 1, with 13 bases in between. This CDR3 is built from 16 residues. Germline V gene data show CDR1 as WSHSY and CDR2 as SAAADI.

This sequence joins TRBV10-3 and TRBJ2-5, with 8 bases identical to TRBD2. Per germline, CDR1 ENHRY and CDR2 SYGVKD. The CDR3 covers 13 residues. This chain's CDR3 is CASSGEPQETQYF. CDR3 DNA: TGTGCTAGTAGCGGGGAGCCCCAAGAGACCCAGTACTTC.

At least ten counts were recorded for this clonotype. This chain's CDR3 is CSVGGSGNEKLFF. DNA for the CDR3: TGCAGCGTTGGGGGCTCGGGTAATGAAAAACTGTTTTTT. V and J are TRBV29-1 and TRBJ1-4; TRBD1 might be the D (5 bases). Looked up from germline, CDR1 is SQVTM and CDR2 is ANQGSEA. V was clipped by 4 bases and J by 4 bases, with 10 bases between them. The CDR3 totals 13 residues.

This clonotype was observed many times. CDR3 nucleotides: TGTGCCAGCAGCTTAGCAGAGGGGAAACTGTTTTTT. Its protein product is CASSLAEGKLFF. The genes are TRBV7-8 and TRBJ1-4, with D tentatively TRBD1 (5 bases). The V end lost 0 bases, the J end lost 11 bases, and 7 bases lay between the germline ends. This CDR3 comprises 12 residues. Per the germline V gene, CDR1 is SGHVS and CDR2 is FQNEAQ.

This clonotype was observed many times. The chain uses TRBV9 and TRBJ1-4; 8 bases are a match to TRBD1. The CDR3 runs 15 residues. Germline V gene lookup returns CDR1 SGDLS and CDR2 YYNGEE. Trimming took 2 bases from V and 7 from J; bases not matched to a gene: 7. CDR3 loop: CASSVGPGGGEKLFF. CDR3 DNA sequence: TGTGCCAGCAGCGTGGGACCAGGGGGCGGTGAAAAACTGTTTTTT.

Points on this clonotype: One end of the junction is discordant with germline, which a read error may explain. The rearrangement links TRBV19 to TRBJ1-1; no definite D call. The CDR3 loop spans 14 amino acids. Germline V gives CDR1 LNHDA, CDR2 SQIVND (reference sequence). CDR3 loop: CASSIDSVYTEAFF. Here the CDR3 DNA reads TGTGCCAGTAGCATAGATAGCGTATACACTGAAGCTTTCTTT. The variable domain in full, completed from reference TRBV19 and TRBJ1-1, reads DGGITQSPKYLFRKEGQNVTLSCEQNLNHDAMYWYRQDPGQGLRLIYYSQIVNDFQKGDIAEGYSVSREKKESFPLTVTSAQKNPTAFYLCASSIDSVYTEAFFGQGTRLTVV.

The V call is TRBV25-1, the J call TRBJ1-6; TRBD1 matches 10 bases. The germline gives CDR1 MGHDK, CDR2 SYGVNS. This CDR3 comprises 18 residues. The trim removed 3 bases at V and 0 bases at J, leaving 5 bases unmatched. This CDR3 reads CASSDLGQGSSYNSPLHF. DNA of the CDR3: TGTGCCAGCAGTGATTTGGGACAGGGGAGCTCCTATAATTCACCCCTCCACTTT.

CDR3 nucleotide sequence: TGTGCCACCAGTGACACCTCGCCGCTCCTAAGTGGCTACACCTTC. Translated: CATSDTSPLLSGYTF. The V gene is TRBV24-1, the J gene TRBJ1-2; no clear D. The V gene lost 4 bases and the J gene lost 7 bases, with 18 bases spanning the gap. The germline V gene has CDR1 KGHDR and CDR2 SFDVKD. This CDR3 region has 15 residues.

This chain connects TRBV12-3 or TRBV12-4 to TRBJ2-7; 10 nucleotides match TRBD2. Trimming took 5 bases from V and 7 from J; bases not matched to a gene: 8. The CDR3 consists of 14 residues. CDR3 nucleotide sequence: TGTGCCAGCAGTCCCCTAGCGGGGGCTGGAGAGCAGTACTTC. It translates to CASSPLAGAGEQYF.